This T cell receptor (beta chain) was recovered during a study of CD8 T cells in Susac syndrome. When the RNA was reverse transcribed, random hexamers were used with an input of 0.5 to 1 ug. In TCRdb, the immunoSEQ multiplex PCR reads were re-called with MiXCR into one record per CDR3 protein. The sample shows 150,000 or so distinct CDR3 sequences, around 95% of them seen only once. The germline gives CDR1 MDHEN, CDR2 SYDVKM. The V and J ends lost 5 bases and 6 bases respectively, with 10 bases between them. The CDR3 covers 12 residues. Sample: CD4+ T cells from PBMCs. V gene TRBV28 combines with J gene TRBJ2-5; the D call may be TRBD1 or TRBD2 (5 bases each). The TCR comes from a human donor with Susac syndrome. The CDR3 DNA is TGTGCCAGCAGTCGGGACGTAAAGACCCAGTACTTC. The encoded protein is CASSRDVKTQYF.